The rows below give T cell receptor beta chains drawn from one sample of a study of cytomegalovirus exposure and HLA in healthy donors. Method: immunoSEQ multiplex PCR; TCRdb's copy keeps in-frame clones and lacks some. This table has approximately 76,000 clones, roughly 95% appearing once. Material for sequencing was PBMCs. The receptors here all came from a young woman in good health and CMV-seropositive. Each CDR3 is given with its conserved first and last residue. The order of the fields is V gene, J gene, D gene, clone size, CDR3 protein, CDR3 DNA. The D gene is left open where the match is weak. Clone size is stated in some rows and not others, as once, few, many or a class when expanded.

TRBV5-1	TRBJ1-3	TRBD1	.	CASSLEGANSGNTIYF	TGCGCCAGCAGCTTGGAGGGGGCCAACTCTGGAAACACCATATATTTT
TRBV19	TRBJ2-2	TRBD1	.	CASLLQGTGELFF	TGTGCCAGTCTCCTACAGGGGACCGGGGAGCTGTTTTTT
TRBV27	TRBJ1-4	TRBD1	.	CACPSGQDPYEKLFF	TGTGCCTGCCCATCGGGACAGGACCCCTATGAAAAACTGTTTTTT
TRBV4-2	TRBJ2-4	TRBD2	.	CASSQEQAGTSGRNIQYF	TGTGCCAGCAGCCAAGAGCAAGCCGGGACTAGCGGGAGGAACATTCAGTACTTC
TRBV4-2	TRBJ2-7	.	.	CASSQEARGSEQYF	TGTGCCAGCAGCCAAGAGGCCAGGGGCTCCGAGCAGTACTTC
TRBV10-3	TRBJ1-2	.	once	CAIRQGKDYGYTF	TGTGCCATCAGGCAGGGAAAAGACTATGGCTACACCTTC
TRBV5-1	TRBJ1-2	.	.	CASSLGQLINYGYTF	TGCGCCAGCAGCCTAGGACAGTTAATTAACTATGGCTACACCTTC
TRBV5-4	TRBJ1-2	.	.	CASSLLVGRSYGYTF	TGTGCCAGCAGCTTGCTCGTCGGGAGGAGCTATGGCTACACCTTC
TRBV19	TRBJ2-1	TRBD2	.	CASSTPASGGARNEQFF	TGTGCCAGTAGTACGCCGGCTAGCGGGGGGGCCAGAAATGAGCAGTTCTTC
TRBV5-1	TRBJ2-1	.	.	CASSLDRVGNEQFF	TGCGCCAGCAGCTTGGACAGGGTGGGCAATGAGCAGTTCTTC
TRBV6-5	TRBJ2-7	TRBD2	.	CASSYSEAGDYEQYF	TGTGCCAGCAGTTACTCCGAGGCGGGAGACTACGAGCAGTACTTC
TRBV7-8	TRBJ2-1	TRBD2	.	CASSLAGGNNEQFF	TGTGCCAGCAGCTTGGCGGGGGGTAACAATGAGCAGTTCTTC
TRBV28	TRBJ2-1	.	.	CASSRLEGDEQFF	TGTGCCAGCAGCCGACTAGAAGGGGATGAGCAGTTCTTC
TRBV7-8	TRBJ2-2	TRBD1	.	CASSFKTGVSGELFF	TGTGCCAGCAGTTTTAAGACAGGGGTGTCCGGGGAGCTGTTTTTT
TRBV7-3	TRBJ2-1	TRBD2	.	CASSLRRSGSRNEQFF	TGTGCCAGCAGCTTACGAAGGAGCGGGAGTCGGAATGAGCAGTTCTTC
TRBV15	TRBJ1-5	TRBD1	.	CATRLPGTVFNQPQHF	TGTGCCACCCGCTTGCCAGGGACAGTTTTTAATCAGCCCCAGCATTTT
TRBV7-3	TRBJ1-1	.	.	CASSLVKNTEAFF	TGTGCCAGCAGCTTAGTCAAGAACACTGAAGCTTTCTTT
TRBV11-3	TRBJ2-1	TRBD2	.	CASSLGFGASGGYNEQFF	TGTGCCAGCAGCTTAGGGTTCGGGGCTAGCGGGGGGTACAATGAGCAGTTCTTC
TRBV27	TRBJ2-1	TRBD2	.	CASSFELRWTSPYNEQFF	TGTGCCAGCAGTTTCGAATTAAGGTGGACTAGCCCGTACAATGAGCAGTTCTTC
TRBV6-6	TRBJ1-2	.	few	CASSYSPLDGYTF	TGTGCCAGCAGTTACTCGCCGTTAGATGGCTACACCTTC
TRBV6-4	TRBJ2-1	TRBD2	.	CASSAGTSGYNEQFF	TGTGCCAGCAGTGCCGGGACTAGCGGCTACAATGAGCAGTTCTTC
TRBV28	TRBJ2-5	TRBD2	.	CASSFPTSPPQTQYF	TGTGCCAGCAGTTTCCCGACTAGCCCCCCTCAGACCCAGTACTTC
TRBV5-4	TRBJ2-5	.	.	CASSGGLAQNLQETQYF	TGTGCCAGCAGCGGTGGGCTAGCGCAAAACCTCCAAGAGACCCAGTACTTC
TRBV19	TRBJ1-1	TRBD1	.	CASSNQQGDNTEAFF	TGTGCCAGTAGCAACCAACAGGGGGACAACACTGAAGCTTTCTTT
TRBV29-1	TRBJ1-5	.	.	CSVLSDSNQPQHF	TGCAGCGTCCTCAGTGATAGCAATCAGCCCCAGCATTTT
TRBV2	TRBJ1-2	TRBD1	.	CASSLPGQGGYGYTF	TGTGCCAGCAGTCTCCCGGGACAGGGAGGCTATGGCTACACCTTC